This TCR beta chain originates from a study of beta chain features in type 1 diabetes. Turning to the study itself: Across every sample, around 110,000,000 sorted cells were examined in total. Whole-study results and caveats: In type 1 diabetes patients, VDJ junctions had fewer insertions; deletions at these junctions were more frequent.

CD4+ naive, central memory, regulatory and stem cell-like memory subsets were isolated by sorting on CD45RO/CCR7/CD25/CD127/CD95/CD27. Every bit of the isolated RNA underwent reverse transcription, so sequencing read expressed TCRB transcripts. Naive, central memory and regulatory T cell samples averaged around 3.9 million immunoSEQ reads each. Clones were sequenced by immunoSEQ multiplex PCR, and TCRdb holds only the in-frame ones, with some missing. Seen here are hundreds of thousands of clones, about a sixth observed once, and the top ten hold 0.09% to 0.095%. This clone has more than one count but fewer than ten. Its antigen remains unidentified. The TCR comes from a young man in good health. The material sequenced was naive CD4+ T cells from blood.

CDR3 region: CASSQAQWMETQYF. CDR3 nucleotides: TGTGCCAGCAGCCAAGCACAGTGGATGGAGACCCAGTACTTC. The genes are TRBV14 and TRBJ2-5; D call uncertain. V lost 1 base and J lost 5, with 11 bases in between. The CDR3 is 14 residues long. CDR1 SGHDN and CDR2 FVKESK come from the germline V gene.